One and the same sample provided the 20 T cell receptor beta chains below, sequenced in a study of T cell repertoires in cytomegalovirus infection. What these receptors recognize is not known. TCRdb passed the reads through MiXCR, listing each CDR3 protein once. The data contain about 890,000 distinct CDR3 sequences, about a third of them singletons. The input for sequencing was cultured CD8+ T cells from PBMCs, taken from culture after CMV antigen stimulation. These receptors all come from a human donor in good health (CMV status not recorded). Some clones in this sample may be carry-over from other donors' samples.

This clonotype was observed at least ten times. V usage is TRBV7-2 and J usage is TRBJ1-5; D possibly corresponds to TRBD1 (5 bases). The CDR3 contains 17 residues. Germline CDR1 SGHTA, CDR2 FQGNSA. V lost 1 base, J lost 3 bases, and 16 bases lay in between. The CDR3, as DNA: TGTGCCAGCAGCTTAGTGGGGGACTCCGACCTCAATCAGCCCCAGCATTTT. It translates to CASSLVGDSDLNQPQHF.

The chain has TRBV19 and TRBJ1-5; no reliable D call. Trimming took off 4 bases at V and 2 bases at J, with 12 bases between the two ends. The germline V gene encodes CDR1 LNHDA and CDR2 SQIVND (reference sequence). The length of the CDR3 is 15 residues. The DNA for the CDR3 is TGTGCCAGTAGTACTTCACTCTGGGGCAATCAGCCCCAGCATTTT. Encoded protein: CASSTSLWGNQPQHF.

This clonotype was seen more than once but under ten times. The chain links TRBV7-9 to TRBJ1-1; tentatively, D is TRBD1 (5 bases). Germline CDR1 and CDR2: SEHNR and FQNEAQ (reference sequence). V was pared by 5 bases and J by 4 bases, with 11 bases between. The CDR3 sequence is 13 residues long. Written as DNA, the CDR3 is TGTGCCAGCAGCACCCCGGGGGGCACTGAAGCTTTCTTT. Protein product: CASSTPGGTEAFF. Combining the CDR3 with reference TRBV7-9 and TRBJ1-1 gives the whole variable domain DTGVSQNPRHKITKRGQNVTFRCDPISEHNRLYWYRQTLGQGPEFLTYFQNEAQLEKSRLLSDRFSAERPKGSFSTLEIQRTEQGDSAMYLCASSTPGGTEAFFGQGTRLTVV.

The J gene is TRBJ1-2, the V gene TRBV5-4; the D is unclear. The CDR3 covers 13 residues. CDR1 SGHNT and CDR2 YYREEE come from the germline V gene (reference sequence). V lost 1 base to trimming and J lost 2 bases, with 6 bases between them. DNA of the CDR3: TGTGCCAGCAGCTTGAACTCAAACTATGGCTACACCTTC. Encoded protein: CASSLNSNYGYTF.

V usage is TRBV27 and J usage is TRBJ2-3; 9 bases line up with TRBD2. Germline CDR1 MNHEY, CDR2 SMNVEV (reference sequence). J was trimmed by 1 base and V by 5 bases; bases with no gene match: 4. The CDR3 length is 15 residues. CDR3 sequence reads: CASSPSGGRTDTQYF. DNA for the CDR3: TGTGCCAGCAGTCCGAGCGGGGGGCGCACAGATACGCAGTATTTT.

The CDR3 coding sequence is TGTGCCAGCAGCCAAGATTTGGGGATATACAATGAGCAGTTCTTC. It is translated as CASSQDLGIYNEQFF. The chain is built from TRBV14 and TRBJ2-1; D uncertain. The CDR3 sequence is 15 residues long. The ends were cut back, 0 bases at V and 4 bases at J, with 10 bases in the middle. Germline CDR1 is SGHDN and CDR2 is FVKESK.

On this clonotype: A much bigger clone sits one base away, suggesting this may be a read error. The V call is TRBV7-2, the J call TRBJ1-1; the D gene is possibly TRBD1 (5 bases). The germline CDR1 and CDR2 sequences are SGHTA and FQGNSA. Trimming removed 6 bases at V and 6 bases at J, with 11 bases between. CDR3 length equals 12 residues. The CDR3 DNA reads TGTGCCAGCAGGTACGGGGGGGCTGAAGCTTTCTTT. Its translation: CASRYGGAEAFF.

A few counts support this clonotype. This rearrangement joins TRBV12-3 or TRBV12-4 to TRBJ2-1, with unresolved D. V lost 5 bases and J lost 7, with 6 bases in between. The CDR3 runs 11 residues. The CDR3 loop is CASSTLNEQFF. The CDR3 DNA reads TGTGCCAGCAGTACTTTAAATGAGCAGTTCTTC.

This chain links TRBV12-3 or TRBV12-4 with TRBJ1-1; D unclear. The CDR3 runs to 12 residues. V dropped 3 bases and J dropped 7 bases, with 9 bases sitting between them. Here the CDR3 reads CASSLFWGEAFF. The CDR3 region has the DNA TGTGCCAGCAGTTTGTTTTGGGGTGAAGCTTTCTTT.

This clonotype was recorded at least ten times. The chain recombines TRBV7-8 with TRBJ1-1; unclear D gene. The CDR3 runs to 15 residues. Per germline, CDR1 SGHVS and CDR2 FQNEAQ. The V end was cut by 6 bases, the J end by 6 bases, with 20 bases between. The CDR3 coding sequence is TGTGCCAGCAGTATAGGGTTGGGGTTAATGGCTGAAGCTTTCTTT. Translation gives CASSIGLGLMAEAFF.

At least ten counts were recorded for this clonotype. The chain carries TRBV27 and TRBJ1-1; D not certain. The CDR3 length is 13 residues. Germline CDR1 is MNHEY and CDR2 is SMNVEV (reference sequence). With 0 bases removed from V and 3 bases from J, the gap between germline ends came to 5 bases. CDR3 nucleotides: TGTGCCAGCAGTTTATCCGGGCACACTGAAGCTTTCTTT. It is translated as CASSLSGHTEAFF.

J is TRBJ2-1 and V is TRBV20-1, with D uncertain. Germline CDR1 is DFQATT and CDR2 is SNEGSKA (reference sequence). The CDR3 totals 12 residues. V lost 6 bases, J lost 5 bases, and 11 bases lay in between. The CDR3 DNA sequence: TGCAGTGCAGAGACCCGAGACAATGAGCAGTTCTTC. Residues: CSAETRDNEQFF.

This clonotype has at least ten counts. The CDR3 loop reads CASSQILVSPYNEQFF. CDR3 nucleotide sequence: TGTGCCAGTAGTCAAATTTTGGTCTCTCCCTACAATGAGCAGTTCTTC. The rearrangement links TRBV19 to TRBJ2-1; D remains unclear. Germline V gene lookup returns CDR1 LNHDA and CDR2 SQIVND (reference sequence). The CDR3 totals 16 residues. Trimming shortened V by 5 bases and J by 2 bases, and 16 bases separated the two germline ends.

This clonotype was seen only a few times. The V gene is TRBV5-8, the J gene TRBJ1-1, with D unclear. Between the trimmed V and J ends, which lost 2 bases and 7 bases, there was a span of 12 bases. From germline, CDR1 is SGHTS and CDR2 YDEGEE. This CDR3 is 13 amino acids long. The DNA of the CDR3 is TGTGCCAGCAGCTTCGCGACATATATTGAAGCTTTCTTT. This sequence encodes CASSFATYIEAFF.

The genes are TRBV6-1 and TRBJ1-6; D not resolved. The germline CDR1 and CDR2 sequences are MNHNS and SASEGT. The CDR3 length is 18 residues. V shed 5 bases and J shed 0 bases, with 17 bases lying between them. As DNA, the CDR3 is TGTGCCAGCAGTTATAGACGAACCCCGAGCTCCTATAATTCACCCCTCCACTTT. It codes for CASSYRRTPSSYNSPLHF.

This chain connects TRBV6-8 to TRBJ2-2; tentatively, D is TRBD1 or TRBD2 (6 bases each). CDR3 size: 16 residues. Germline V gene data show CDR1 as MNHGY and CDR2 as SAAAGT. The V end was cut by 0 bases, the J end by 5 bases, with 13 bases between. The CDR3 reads CASSYSPGARTGELFF. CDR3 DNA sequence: TGTGCCAGCAGTTACTCTCCGGGGGCGCGGACCGGGGAGCTGTTTTTT.

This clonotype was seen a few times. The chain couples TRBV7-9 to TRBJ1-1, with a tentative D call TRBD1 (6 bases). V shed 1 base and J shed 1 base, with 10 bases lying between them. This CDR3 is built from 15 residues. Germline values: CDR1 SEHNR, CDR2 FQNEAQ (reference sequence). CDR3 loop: CASSLVTGRNTEAFF. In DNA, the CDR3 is TGTGCCAGCAGCTTAGTTACAGGGAGGAACACTGAAGCTTTCTTT.

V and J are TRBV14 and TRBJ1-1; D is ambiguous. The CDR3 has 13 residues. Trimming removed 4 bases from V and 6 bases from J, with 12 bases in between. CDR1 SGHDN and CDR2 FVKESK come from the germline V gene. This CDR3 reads CASSLWTVSEAFF. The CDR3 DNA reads TGTGCCAGCAGCCTCTGGACTGTTTCTGAAGCTTTCTTT.

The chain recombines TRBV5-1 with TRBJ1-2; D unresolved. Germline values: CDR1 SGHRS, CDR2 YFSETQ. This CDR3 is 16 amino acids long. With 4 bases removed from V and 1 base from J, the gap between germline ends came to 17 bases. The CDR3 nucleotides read TGCGCCAGCAGCCTACTGCCAGGAGAGATTAACTATGGCTACACCTTC. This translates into CASSLLPGEINYGYTF. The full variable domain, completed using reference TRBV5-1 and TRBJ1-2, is KAGVTQTPRYLIKTRGQQVTLSCSPISGHRSVSWYQQTPGQGLQFLFEYFSETQRNKGNFPGRFSGRQFSNSRSEMNVSTLELGDSALYLCASSLLPGEINYGYTFGSGTRLTVV.

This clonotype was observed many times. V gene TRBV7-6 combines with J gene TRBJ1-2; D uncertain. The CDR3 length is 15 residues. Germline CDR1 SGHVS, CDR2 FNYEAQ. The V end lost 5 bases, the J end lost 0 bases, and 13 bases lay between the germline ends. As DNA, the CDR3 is TGTGCCAGCAGCCCAAGCCCGGCAGCTAACTATGGCTACACCTTC. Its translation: CASSPSPAANYGYTF.